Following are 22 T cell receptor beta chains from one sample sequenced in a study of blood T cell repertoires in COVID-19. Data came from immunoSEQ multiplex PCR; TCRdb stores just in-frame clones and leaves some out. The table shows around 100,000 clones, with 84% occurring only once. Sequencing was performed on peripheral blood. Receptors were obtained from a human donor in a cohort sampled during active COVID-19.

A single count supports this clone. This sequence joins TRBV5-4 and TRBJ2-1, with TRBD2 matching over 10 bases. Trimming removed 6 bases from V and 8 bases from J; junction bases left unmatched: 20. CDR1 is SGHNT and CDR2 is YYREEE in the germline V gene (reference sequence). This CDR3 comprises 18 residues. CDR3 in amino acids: CASIMGGSGSSGSYEQFF. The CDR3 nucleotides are TGTGCCAGCATCATGGGTGGGAGTGGGTCTAGCGGGAGCTATGAGCAGTTCTTC. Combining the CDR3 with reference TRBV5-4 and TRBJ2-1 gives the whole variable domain ETGVTQSPTHLIKTRGQQVTLRCSSQSGHNTVSWYQQALGQGPQFIFQYYREEENGRGNFPPRFSGLQFPNYSSELNVNALELDDSALYLCASIMGGSGSSGSYEQFFGPGTRLTVL.

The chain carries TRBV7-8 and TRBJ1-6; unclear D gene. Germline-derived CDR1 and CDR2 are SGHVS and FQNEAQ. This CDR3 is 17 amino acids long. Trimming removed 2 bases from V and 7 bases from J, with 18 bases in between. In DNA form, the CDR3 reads TGTGCCAGCAGCTTATTTATAACAGAGCTAATGAATTCACCCCTCCACTTT. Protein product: CASSLFITELMNSPLHF.

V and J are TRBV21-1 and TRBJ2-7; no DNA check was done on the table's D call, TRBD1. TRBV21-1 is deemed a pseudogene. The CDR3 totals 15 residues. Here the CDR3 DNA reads TGTGCCAGCAGCTCCTCCAGGGCGGACTCCTACGAGCAGTACTTC. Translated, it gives CASSSSRADSYEQYF.

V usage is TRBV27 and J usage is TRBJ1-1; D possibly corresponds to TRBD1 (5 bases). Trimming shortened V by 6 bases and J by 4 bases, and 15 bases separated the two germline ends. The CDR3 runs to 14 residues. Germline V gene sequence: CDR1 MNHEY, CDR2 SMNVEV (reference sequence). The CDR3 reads CASSPREATTEAFF. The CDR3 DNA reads TGTGCCAGCAGCCCCAGGGAAGCGACCACTGAAGCTTTCTTT.

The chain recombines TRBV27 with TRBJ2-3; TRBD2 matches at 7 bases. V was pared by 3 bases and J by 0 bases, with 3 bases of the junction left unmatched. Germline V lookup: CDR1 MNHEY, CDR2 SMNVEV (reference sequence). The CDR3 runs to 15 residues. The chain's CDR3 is CASSFQGGSTDTQYF. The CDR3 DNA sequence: TGTGCCAGCAGTTTCCAGGGAGGGAGCACAGATACGCAGTATTTT.

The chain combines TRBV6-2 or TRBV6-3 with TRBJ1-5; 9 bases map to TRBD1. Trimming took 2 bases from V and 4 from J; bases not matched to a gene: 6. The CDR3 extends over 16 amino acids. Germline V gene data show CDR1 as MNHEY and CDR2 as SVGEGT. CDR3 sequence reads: CASSYTNGQGNQPQHF. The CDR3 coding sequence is TGTGCCAGCAGTTACACGAACGGACAGGGGAATCAGCCCCAGCATTTT.

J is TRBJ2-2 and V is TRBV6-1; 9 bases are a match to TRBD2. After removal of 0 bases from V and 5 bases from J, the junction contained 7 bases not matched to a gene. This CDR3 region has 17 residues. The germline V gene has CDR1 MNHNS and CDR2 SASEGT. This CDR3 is CASSEAGLAGSTGELFF. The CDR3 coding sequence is TGTGCCAGCAGTGAAGCGGGGCTAGCGGGGTCTACCGGGGAGCTGTTTTTT.

The CDR3 reads CASSFQGVVGFPEAFF. The CDR3 nucleotides are TGCGCCAGCAGCTTTCAGGGGGTCGTGGGTTTTCCCGAAGCTTTCTTT. The chain joins TRBV5-1 to TRBJ1-1; 7 positions match TRBD1. CDR3 size: 16 residues. Germline values: CDR1 SGHRS, CDR2 YFSETQ. V was clipped by 2 bases and J by 8 bases; unmatched bases: 15.

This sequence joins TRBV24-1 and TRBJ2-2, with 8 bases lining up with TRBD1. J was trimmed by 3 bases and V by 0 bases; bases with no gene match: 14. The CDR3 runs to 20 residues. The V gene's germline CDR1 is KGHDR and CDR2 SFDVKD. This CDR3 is CATSDLPRGLGLGDTGELFF. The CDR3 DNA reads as TGTGCCACCAGTGATTTGCCCAGGGGGCTAGGGCTAGGAGACACCGGGGAGCTGTTTTTT.

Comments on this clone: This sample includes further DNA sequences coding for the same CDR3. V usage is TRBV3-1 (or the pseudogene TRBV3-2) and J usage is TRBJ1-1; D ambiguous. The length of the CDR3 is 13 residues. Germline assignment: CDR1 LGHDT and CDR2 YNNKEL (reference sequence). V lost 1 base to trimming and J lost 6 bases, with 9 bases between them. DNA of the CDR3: TGTGCCAGCAGCCAAGCCGGGGTCGCTGAAGCTTTCTTT. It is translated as CASSQAGVAEAFF.

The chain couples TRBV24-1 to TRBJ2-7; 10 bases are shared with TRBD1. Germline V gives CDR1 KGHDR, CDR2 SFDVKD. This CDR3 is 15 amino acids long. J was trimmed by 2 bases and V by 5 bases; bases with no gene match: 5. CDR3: CATSASGTGAYEQYF. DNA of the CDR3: TGTGCCACCAGTGCCTCCGGGACAGGGGCCTACGAGCAGTACTTC.

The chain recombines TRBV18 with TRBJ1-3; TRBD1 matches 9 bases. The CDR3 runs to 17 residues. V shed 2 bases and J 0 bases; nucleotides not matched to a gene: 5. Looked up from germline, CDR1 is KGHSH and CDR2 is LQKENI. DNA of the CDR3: TGTGCCAGCTCACCATGGACAGGGGCACACTCTGGAAACACCATATATTTT. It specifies CASSPWTGAHSGNTIYF.

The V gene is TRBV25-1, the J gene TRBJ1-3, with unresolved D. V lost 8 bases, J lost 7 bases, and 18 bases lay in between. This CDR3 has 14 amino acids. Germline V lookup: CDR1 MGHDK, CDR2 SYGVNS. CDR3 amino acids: CASGRQPNENTIYF. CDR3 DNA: TGTGCCAGCGGCAGGCAACCCAATGAGAACACCATATATTTT.

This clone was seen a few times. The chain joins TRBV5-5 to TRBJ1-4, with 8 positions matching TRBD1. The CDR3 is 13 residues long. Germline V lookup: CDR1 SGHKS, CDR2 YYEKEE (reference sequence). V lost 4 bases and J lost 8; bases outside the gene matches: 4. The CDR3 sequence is CASSTGQGEKLFF. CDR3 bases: TGTGCCAGCAGCACCGGACAGGGAGAAAAACTGTTTTTT. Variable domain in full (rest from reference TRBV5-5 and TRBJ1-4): DAGVTQSPTHLIKTRGQQVTLRCSPISGHKSVSWYQQVLGQGPQFIFQYYEKEERGRGNFPDRFSARQFPNYSSELNVNALLLGDSALYLCASSTGQGEKLFFGSGTQLSVL.

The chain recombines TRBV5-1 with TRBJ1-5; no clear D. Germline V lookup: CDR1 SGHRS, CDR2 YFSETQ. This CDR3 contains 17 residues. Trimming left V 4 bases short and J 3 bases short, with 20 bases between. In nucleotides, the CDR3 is TGCGCCAGCAGCCCTTTACCTCCTAGCGAATACAATCAGCCCCAGCATTTT. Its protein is CASSPLPPSEYNQPQHF.

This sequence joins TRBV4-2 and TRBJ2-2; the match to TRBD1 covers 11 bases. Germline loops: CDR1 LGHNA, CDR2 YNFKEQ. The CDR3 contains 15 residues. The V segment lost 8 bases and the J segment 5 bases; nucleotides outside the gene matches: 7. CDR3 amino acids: CASADRGRGTGELFF. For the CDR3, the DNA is TGTGCCAGCGCGGACAGGGGGCGCGGTACCGGGGAGCTGTTTTTT.

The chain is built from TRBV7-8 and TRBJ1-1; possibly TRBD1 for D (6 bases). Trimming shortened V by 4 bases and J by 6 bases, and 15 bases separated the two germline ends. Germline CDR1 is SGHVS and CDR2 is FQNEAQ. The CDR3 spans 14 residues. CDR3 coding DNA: TGTGCCAGCAGCTCCAGGGGATTTGGCGCTGAAGCTTTCTTT. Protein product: CASSSRGFGAEAFF.

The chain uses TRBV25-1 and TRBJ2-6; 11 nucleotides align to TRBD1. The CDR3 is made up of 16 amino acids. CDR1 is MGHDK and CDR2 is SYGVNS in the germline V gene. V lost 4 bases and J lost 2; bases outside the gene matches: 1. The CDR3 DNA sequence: TGTGCCAGCAGTGGGACAGGGGGCGCTGGGGCCAACGTCCTGACTTTC. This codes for CASSGTGGAGANVLTF.

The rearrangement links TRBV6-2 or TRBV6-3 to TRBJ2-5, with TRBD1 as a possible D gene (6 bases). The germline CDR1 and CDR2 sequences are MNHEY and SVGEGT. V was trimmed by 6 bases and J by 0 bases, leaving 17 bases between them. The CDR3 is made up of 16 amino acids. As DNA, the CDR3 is TGTGCCAGCAGCCCCAGGGGACGGGCTAACCAAGAGACCCAGTACTTC. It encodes CASSPRGRANQETQYF.

The CDR3 DNA reads TGTGCCAGCTCACCTTCCCAGGAAAATGAGCAGTTCTTC. Translation: CASSPSQENEQFF. The J gene is TRBJ2-1, the V gene TRBV18, with unresolved D. The CDR3 contains 13 residues. V was clipped by 3 bases and J by 7 bases, with 10 bases between them. Germline CDR1 is KGHSH and CDR2 is LQKENI.

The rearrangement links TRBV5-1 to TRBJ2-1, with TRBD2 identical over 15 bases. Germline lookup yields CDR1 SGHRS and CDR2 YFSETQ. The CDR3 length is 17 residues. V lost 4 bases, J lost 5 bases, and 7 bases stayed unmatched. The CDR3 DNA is TGCGCCAGCAGCCCCCGGACTAGCGGGGGGGCTAACAATGAGCAGTTCTTC. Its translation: CASSPRTSGGANNEQFF. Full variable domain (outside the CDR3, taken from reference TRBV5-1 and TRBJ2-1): KAGVTQTPRYLIKTRGQQVTLSCSPISGHRSVSWYQQTPGQGLQFLFEYFSETQRNKGNFPGRFSGRQFSNSRSEMNVSTLELGDSALYLCASSPRTSGGANNEQFFGPGTRLTVL.

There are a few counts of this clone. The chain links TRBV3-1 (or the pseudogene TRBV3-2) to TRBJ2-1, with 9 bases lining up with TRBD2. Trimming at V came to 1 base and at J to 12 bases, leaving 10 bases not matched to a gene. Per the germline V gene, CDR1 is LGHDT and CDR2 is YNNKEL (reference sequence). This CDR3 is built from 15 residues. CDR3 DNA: TGTGCCAGCAGCCAAGGGTATAGCGGGAGAAAGGTGCAGTTCTTC. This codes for CASSQGYSGRKVQFF.